The next 22 T cell receptor beta chains were all read from a single sample in a study of blood T cell repertoires in COVID-19. Clones were sequenced by immunoSEQ multiplex PCR, and TCRdb holds only the in-frame ones, with some missing. The sample records 150,000 to 200,000 clones, about 86% being singletons. The sequencing sample was made of peripheral blood. The source of these receptors is a man in his fifties or sixties with acute or convalescent COVID-19.

The chain is built from TRBV24-1 and TRBJ2-3, with 8 bases fitting TRBD2. The V gene's germline CDR1 is KGHDR and CDR2 SFDVKD. V shed 5 bases and J 3 bases; nucleotides not matched to a gene: 6. The CDR3 is 15 residues long. CDR3 in amino acids: CATSVGLAVTDTQYF. Here the CDR3 DNA reads TGTGCCACCAGTGTAGGACTAGCAGTTACAGATACGCAGTATTTT.

The chain carries TRBV11-3 and TRBJ1-3; D uncertain. Trimming stripped 4 bases from V and 1 base from J, with 5 bases between. This CDR3 has 13 amino acids. Germline CDR1 and CDR2: SGHNT and YENEEA. This CDR3 is CASSSTSGNTIYF. CDR3 in DNA: TGTGCCAGCAGCTCGACATCTGGAAACACCATATATTTT.

This clone was counted between two and nine times. V gene TRBV7-2 combines with J gene TRBJ2-1; 8 bases agree with TRBD2. The CDR3 contains 14 residues. Unmatched junction bases numbered 6, after V lost 2 bases and J lost 9 bases. CDR1 SGHTA and CDR2 FQGNSA come from the germline V gene. Here the CDR3 DNA reads TGTGCCAGCAGCTTATCAGCGGGAGTGGCTGAGCAGTTCTTC. Its translation: CASSLSAGVAEQFF.

Only one count was recorded for this clone. The rearrangement links TRBV10-2 to TRBJ2-7; possible D gene TRBD2, 5 bases. The CDR3 contains 11 residues. The V end was cut by 2 bases, the J end by 7 bases, with 6 bases between. CDR1 is WSHSY and CDR2 is SAAADI in the germline V gene. In DNA, the CDR3 is TGCGCCAGCAGTGAGGGCGGGGAGCAGTACTTC. As protein: CASSEGGEQYF.

CDR3 coding DNA: TGTGCCAGCAGAGGACAGGGGAATCGCTTGGCCGGGGAGCTGTTTTTT. Translation gives CASRGQGNRLAGELFF. The chain employs TRBV6-6 and TRBJ2-2, with 9 bases lining up with TRBD1. Germline trimming cut 6 bases from V and 6 bases from J; bases unmatched to any gene: 11. CDR1 and CDR2 (germline): MNHNY, SVGAGI (reference sequence). The CDR3 totals 16 residues.

The chain employs TRBV11-1 and TRBJ2-1, with D perhaps matching TRBD2 (5 bases). CDR1 is SGHAT, CDR2 FQDESV, per germline (reference sequence). The CDR3 runs 16 residues. The germline V and J ends were trimmed by 1 base and 5 bases, with 15 bases remaining between them. The CDR3 loop is CASSLGLGLANNEQFF. The CDR3 DNA follows: TGTGCCAGCAGCTTAGGGTTGGGTCTAGCCAACAATGAGCAGTTCTTC. Based on the CDR3 plus reference TRBV11-1 and TRBJ2-1, the full variable domain is EAEVAQSPRYKITEKSQAVAFWCDPISGHATLYWYRQILGQGPELLVQFQDESVVDDSQLPKDRFSAERLKGVDSTLKIQPAELGDSAMYLCASSLGLGLANNEQFFGPGTRLTVL.

This clone was seen a few times. The V call is TRBV27, the J call TRBJ2-7; 13 nucleotides match TRBD2. Germline V CDR1 and CDR2: MNHEY, SMNVEV (reference sequence). V was clipped by 4 bases and J by 0 bases; unmatched bases: 3. The CDR3 sequence is 16 residues long. The CDR3 DNA sequence: TGTGCCAGCAGTTGGAGGACTAGCGGGAGCTCCTACGAGCAGTACTTC. It yields the protein CASSWRTSGSSYEQYF.

The chain carries TRBV27 and TRBJ2-7; TRBD2 matches 7 bases. Unmatched junction bases numbered 10, after V lost 3 bases and J lost 5 bases. Germline CDR1 is MNHEY and CDR2 is SMNVEV (reference sequence). This CDR3 comprises 15 residues. The CDR3 DNA follows: TGTGCCAGCAGTTTTGGGGAGGGCCTCATGGACGAGCAGTACTTC. It specifies CASSFGEGLMDEQYF.

The rearrangement links TRBV14 to TRBJ1-1; D not resolved. This CDR3 has 16 amino acids. CDR1 is SGHDN and CDR2 is FVKESK in the germline V gene. Between the trimmed V and J ends, which lost 0 bases and 0 bases, there was a span of 11 bases. This chain's CDR3 is CASSQDRGSVNTEAFF. CDR3 DNA sequence: TGTGCCAGCAGCCAAGATCGAGGATCGGTGAACACTGAAGCTTTCTTT.

This clone was seen only once. This chain uses TRBV9 with TRBJ2-3, with 9 bases aligning to TRBD2. V was pared by 0 bases and J by 2 bases, with 10 bases of the junction left unmatched. Germline-derived CDR1 and CDR2 are SGDLS and YYNGEE. There are 18 residues in the CDR3. Here the CDR3 reads CASSVAPNSGRSTDTQYF. The CDR3 nucleotides are TGTGCCAGCAGCGTAGCTCCTAATAGCGGGAGATCCACAGATACGCAGTATTTT.

The gene calls are TRBV21-1 and TRBJ1-1; TRBD1 is taken as the D call from the table, unchecked against the DNA. TRBV21-1 is deemed a pseudogene. This CDR3 is 15 amino acids long. The CDR3 sequence is CASTQRCRANTEAFF. Written as DNA, the CDR3 is TGTGCCAGCACCCAACGGTGCAGGGCGAACACTGAAGCTTTCTTT.

A remark on this clone: The junction and the germline gene differ at one end; a read error may be behind it. The chain's CDR3 is CASREGLAGPGELFF. The CDR3, as DNA: TGTGCCAGCAGGGAAGGACTAGCGGGACCCGGGGAGCTGTTTTTT. The chain links TRBV2 to TRBJ2-2; 12 nucleotides agree with TRBD2. The germline CDR1 and CDR2 sequences are SNHLY and FYNNEI. This CDR3 comprises 15 residues.

V is TRBV11-2 and J is TRBJ1-3; a possible D gene is TRBD1 (5 bases). The CDR3 runs 16 residues. The V and J ends lost 1 base and 1 base respectively, with 11 bases between them. Germline V gene sequence: CDR1 SGHAT, CDR2 FQNNGV. The CDR3 loop is CASSLGLAGSGNTIYF. CDR3 DNA sequence: TGTGCCAGCAGCTTAGGGTTGGCAGGGTCTGGAAACACCATATATTTT.

The V and J genes are TRBV9 and TRBJ2-1; D perhaps matches TRBD2 (5 bases). Germline assignment: CDR1 SGDLS and CDR2 YYNGEE. The CDR3 is 15 residues long. V lost 0 bases and J 7 bases, leaving 14 bases between the germline ends. The CDR3 nucleotides read TGTGCCAGCAGCGTAGGATGGGGATCGGGAAATGAGCAGTTCTTC. It specifies CASSVGWGSGNEQFF.

The chain employs TRBV4-1 and TRBJ1-1; the match to TRBD1 covers 7 bases. The V and J ends lost 1 base and 7 bases, in that order; junction bases with no gene match: 0. Germline CDR1 and CDR2: MGHRA and YSYEKL. This CDR3 has 12 amino acids. The CDR3 coding sequence is TGCGCCAGCAGCCAAGGACAGGGTGAAGCTTTCTTT. Its protein is CASSQGQGEAFF.

This rearrangement joins TRBV7-8 to TRBJ2-7; 8 bases map to TRBD2. The V segment lost 2 bases and the J segment 0 bases; nucleotides outside the gene matches: 12. The germline CDR1 and CDR2 sequences are SGHVS and FQNEAQ. The CDR3 runs to 18 residues. The CDR3 is CASSLSGGGSLSSYEQYF. The CDR3 DNA reads as TGTGCCAGCAGCTTAAGCGGGGGCGGGTCCTTAAGCTCCTACGAGCAGTACTTC.

The chain carries TRBV6-6 and TRBJ2-1; TRBD2 matches at 11 bases. After removal of 5 bases from V and 4 bases from J, the junction contained 10 bases not matched to a gene. CDR1 and CDR2 from the germline V gene are MNHNY and SVGAGI (reference sequence). This CDR3 comprises 17 residues. Here the CDR3 DNA reads TGTGCCAGCAGTCCTCGTCCGGGGACTAGCGGATACAATGAGCAGTTCTTC. It encodes CASSPRPGTSGYNEQFF.

V is TRBV11-2 and J is TRBJ2-5; 9 nucleotides match TRBD1. Germline CDR1 is SGHAT and CDR2 is FQNNGV. V lost 5 bases and J lost 4; bases outside the gene matches: 5. The CDR3 consists of 14 residues. CDR3 bases: TGTGCCAGCAGCCAACAGGGGGCGCGAGAGACCCAGTACTTC. The encoded protein is CASSQQGARETQYF.

A single count supports this clone. V and J are TRBV7-6 and TRBJ2-3; TRBD2 aligns across 10 bases. The V gene's germline CDR1 is SGHVS and CDR2 FNYEAQ. CDR3 length: 16 amino acids. V shed 1 base, J shed 0 bases, and the junction held 1 base outside the gene matches. This CDR3 reads CASSLELAGSTDTQYF. CDR3 nucleotide sequence: TGTGCCAGCAGCTTAGAACTAGCGGGAAGCACAGATACGCAGTATTTT.

The chain has TRBV12-2 and TRBJ1-3; the tabulated D call, TRBD1, remains unverified against the DNA. TRBV12-2 represents a pseudogene. This CDR3 is 15 amino acids long. Here the CDR3 reads CASPAQGVGGNTIYF. Written as DNA, the CDR3 is TGTGCAAGTCCCGCCCAGGGGGTTGGTGGAAACACCATATATTTT.

This sequence joins TRBV6-6 and TRBJ1-3; D call uncertain. Germline values: CDR1 MNHNY, CDR2 SVGAGI (reference sequence). The germline V and J ends were trimmed by 2 bases and 6 bases, with 17 bases remaining between them. This CDR3 has 16 amino acids. The CDR3, as DNA: TGTGCCAGCAGTTACCCCTCCGGAGGCCAGCCAAACACCATATATTTT. Its protein is CASSYPSGGQPNTIYF.

The rearrangement links TRBV2 to TRBJ2-2, with no clear D. Germline V gene data show CDR1 as SNHLY and CDR2 as FYNNEI. The V end lost 6 bases, the J end lost 0 bases, and 11 bases lay between the germline ends. CDR3 length equals 15 residues. The DNA of the CDR3 is TGTGCCAGCAGCCGCGGCGAAACGAACACCGGGGAGCTGTTTTTT. It codes for CASSRGETNTGELFF.